One and the same sample provided the 7 T cell receptor beta chains below, sequenced in a study of cytomegalovirus exposure and HLA in healthy donors. Primers: 60 Vbeta forward and 13 Jbeta reverse. Clones were read by immunoSEQ multiplex PCR, and TCRdb kept only the in-frame ones, dropping some. The table lists about 200,000 clones, roughly 68% of them singletons. Sequencing input: PBMCs. The receptors were sampled from a man aged 35 to 55 in good health and CMV-seropositive.

CDR3 protein: CASSTDRATYEQYF. The CDR3, as DNA: TGTGCCAGTAGTACCGACAGGGCGACCTACGAGCAGTACTTC. The chain links TRBV19 to TRBJ2-7, with TRBD1 matching 7 bases. This CDR3 is built from 14 residues. V was clipped by 4 bases and J by 2 bases; unmatched bases: 5. Per germline, CDR1 LNHDA and CDR2 SQIVND (reference sequence).

This clone was found once. The rearrangement joins TRBV19 to TRBJ2-2; 10 nucleotides agree with TRBD2. This CDR3 spans 16 amino acids. Trimming took 3 bases from V and 4 from J; bases not matched to a gene: 5. Germline-derived CDR1 and CDR2 are LNHDA and SQIVND (reference sequence). CDR3: CASSMGLAKATGELFF. The CDR3 DNA follows: TGTGCCAGTAGTATGGGACTAGCGAAGGCCACCGGGGAGCTGTTTTTT.

This clone turned up a few times. This sequence joins TRBV28 and TRBJ2-3, with TRBD2 matching 12 bases. In germline, CDR1 is MDHEN, CDR2 SYDVKM. The V gene end was trimmed by 6 bases and the J gene end by 1 base; junction bases not matched to a gene: 8. CDR3 length: 17 amino acids. DNA of the CDR3: TGTGCCAGCAGGCGACTAGCGGGGGCCGGGGGCACAGATACGCAGTATTTT. This codes for CASRRLAGAGGTDTQYF.

Notes on this clone: Other DNA sequences from this sample encode an identical CDR3 as well. The chain has TRBV6-4 and TRBJ1-6; 9 positions match TRBD1. The germline gives CDR1 MRHNA, CDR2 SNTAGT. The CDR3 covers 16 residues. J was trimmed by 0 bases and V by 5 bases; bases with no gene match: 2. The CDR3 bases are TGTGCCAGCAGTTTACAGGGGGCCTCCTATAATTCACCCCTCCACTTT. This translates into CASSLQGASYNSPLHF.

V usage is TRBV5-6 and J usage is TRBJ1-1; TRBD1 agrees at 8 bases. This CDR3 region has 17 residues. The V gene's germline CDR1 is SGHDT and CDR2 YYEEEE. V shed 4 bases and J 4 bases; nucleotides not matched to a gene: 15. The CDR3 loop reads CASSRRLATGVGTEAFF. The CDR3 DNA follows: TGTGCCAGCAGCCGACGGCTGGCGACAGGGGTCGGCACTGAAGCTTTCTTT. The whole variable domain, filled in from reference TRBV5-6 and TRBJ1-1, reads DAGVTQSPTHLIKTRGQQVTLRCSPKSGHDTVSWYQQALGQGPQFIFQYYEEEERQRGNFPDRFSGHQFPNYSSELNVNALLLGDSALYLCASSRRLATGVGTEAFFGQGTRLTVV.

V is TRBV5-1 and J is TRBJ2-1; weak D call: TRBD2 (6 bases). Between the trimmed V and J ends, which lost 4 bases and 4 bases, there was a span of 18 bases. This CDR3 is built from 16 residues. Germline CDR1 and CDR2: SGHRS and YFSETQ. CDR3 protein: CASSPDGGYTYNEQFF. Here the CDR3 DNA reads TGCGCCAGCAGCCCGGATGGGGGGTACACATACAATGAGCAGTTCTTC.

This clone was seen a single time. The chain links TRBV4-2 to TRBJ2-5; TRBD2 is a possible D gene (5 bases). Per germline, CDR1 LGHNA and CDR2 YNFKEQ. The length of the CDR3 is 16 residues. V was cut by 4 bases and J by 5 bases, with 20 bases left in between. The CDR3 bases are TGTGCCAGCAGCCTGCTATCTACCCGGGGTGGGGAGACCCAGTACTTC. It translates to CASSLLSTRGGETQYF.